The present entry profiles one T cell receptor beta chain with its context. This entry belongs to a study of blood T cells in healthy people across ages. Combining a sample-barcoded 5' primer with a J-beta primer mix, a second PCR ran for about 6 to 12 cycles. TCRdb ran MiXCR on the 5' RACE reads and lists one entry per CDR3 protein. The sample shows around 970,000 distinct CDR3 sequences, 45% to 60% of them seen only once. This clonotype originated in a woman aged 55-75 years in good health. Specimen: blood.

The chain's CDR3 is CAISPTSFSPYEQYF. As DNA, the CDR3 is TGTGCCATCTCTCCAACCTCATTCTCGCCATACGAGCAGTACTTC. The chain joins TRBV6-2 or TRBV6-3 to TRBJ2-7, with D hard to call. The ends were cut back, 10 bases at V and 4 bases at J, with 23 bases in the middle. Germline CDR1 is MNHEY and CDR2 is SVGEGT. CDR3 size: 15 residues.